Included here is one T cell receptor (beta chain) sequence, with context. Antigen specificity is unknown. These data belong to a study of beta chain features in type 1 diabetes. Study-wide findings and caveats: When cDNA is sequenced, cells with high TCR expression could be over-represented. Whether TCRB rearrangement is influenced by HLA type was left unresolved in this analysis. Insertions were fewer and deletions more numerous at VDJ junctions in type 1 diabetes patients.

Reverse transcription of all isolated RNA meant that expressed TCRB transcripts were sequenced. Libraries were prepared by immunoSEQ multiplex PCR; TCRdb keeps only in-frame clonotypes and omits some of them. The table shows 160,000 or so clones, with approximately 12% occurring only once. Sequenced: central memory CD4+ T cells from blood. The TCR comes from a man in his late teens or twenties in good health.

This CDR3 reads CASSGGRFHEQYF. CDR3 sequence (DNA): TGTGCCAGCAGTGGCGGGAGGTTCCACGAGCAGTACTTC. V is TRBV27 and J is TRBJ2-7; 8 nucleotides match TRBD2. Germline V gives CDR1 MNHEY, CDR2 SMNVEV (reference sequence). V shed 5 bases and J 5 bases; nucleotides not matched to a gene: 5. The CDR3 runs 13 residues.